One sample yielded the 23 T cell receptor beta chains listed below, sequenced in a study of T cell responses to AZD1222 COVID-19 vaccine (dated by TCRdb to the early 2020s). What this sample's time point label stands for: baseline before first vaccination. Library generation was performed with the immunoSEQ multiplex PCR assay. TCRdb mirrors the immuneACCESS table, restricted to in-frame sequences. Some clones are absent from its copies; in checked studies, under half trace to an unresolved V gene, and the reason for the others is unknown. Across this sample there are more than 150,000 clones, with less than 95% seen only once. 1.5% to 2% of the sample rests with the top ten. This specimen was peripheral blood, taken on day 0 of AZD1222 vaccination. The receptors here all came from an adult in good health.

This chain joins TRBV29-1 and TRBJ2-7; 7 bases are a match to TRBD1. Germline CDR1 reads SQVTM; CDR2 reads ANQGSEA. J was trimmed by 1 base and V by 6 bases; bases with no gene match: 12. This CDR3 has 15 residues. The CDR3 DNA follows: TGCAGCGTCCAACGAAGGGACAGAGAATCCTACGAGCAGTACTTC. It yields the protein CSVQRRDRESYEQYF.

V is TRBV7-9 and J is TRBJ2-3, with D tentatively TRBD1 (6 bases). Germline CDR1 reads SEHNR; CDR2 reads FQNEAQ (reference sequence). V was clipped by 6 bases and J by 1 base, with 11 bases between them. This CDR3 region has 14 residues. The CDR3 sequence: CASRRTDRTDTQYF. The CDR3 DNA reads as TGTGCCAGCAGGAGGACAGACCGCACAGATACGCAGTATTTT.

The chain links TRBV19 to TRBJ2-2; perhaps TRBD2 as D (6 bases). Germline lookup yields CDR1 LNHDA and CDR2 SQIVND (reference sequence). Trimming stripped 1 base from V and 5 bases from J, with 14 bases between. The CDR3 is 16 amino acids. In DNA form, the CDR3 reads TGTGCCAGTAGTATAGGTCCGGGAGTGGAAACCGGGGAGCTGTTTTTT. Residues: CASSIGPGVETGELFF.

This clone is a singleton in its sample. The junction departs from the called germline gene at one end, perhaps through a read error. The chain is built from TRBV4-2 and TRBJ2-7, with 10 bases that match TRBD2. Germline CDR1 is LGHNA and CDR2 is YNFKEQ. The CDR3 has 18 amino acids. This chain's CDR3 is CASSQDQLGTSVSNEQYF. DNA for the CDR3: TGTGCCAGCAGCCAAGATCAGCTCGGGACTAGCGTCTCCAACGAGCAGTACTTC.

Comments on this clone: The junction and the germline gene differ at one end; a read error may be behind it. The chain joins TRBV6-1 to TRBJ2-1; D possibly corresponds to TRBD2 (6 bases). The V gene's germline CDR1 is MNHNS and CDR2 SASEGT. The CDR3 covers 14 residues. CDR3 loop: CASREVPTRDEQFF. CDR3 nucleotides: TGTGCCAGCAGGGAAGTTCCGACTAGAGATGAGCAGTTCTTC.

V gene TRBV6-5 combines with J gene TRBJ2-3, with TRBD2 matching 10 bases. The CDR3 covers 15 residues. J was trimmed by 3 bases and V by 9 bases; bases with no gene match: 9. The germline V gene encodes CDR1 MNHEY and CDR2 SVGAGI. CDR3 sequence (DNA): TGTGCCAGTGAGTTAGCGGGAGGTTGGACAGATACGCAGTATTTT. Residues: CASELAGGWTDTQYF.

In this sample, this clone turned up once. V gene TRBV3-1 (or the pseudogene TRBV3-2) combines with J gene TRBJ2-4, with D tentatively TRBD1 or TRBD2 (5 bases each). The CDR3 is made up of 13 amino acids. Trimming removed 5 bases from V and 6 bases from J, with 11 bases in between. Germline V gene lookup returns CDR1 LGHDT and CDR2 YNNKEL (reference sequence). CDR3 in DNA: TGTGCCAGCAGCGAAAAGGGACCAAACATTCAGTACTTC. Its translation is CASSEKGPNIQYF.

The chain combines TRBV28 with TRBJ1-5, with a possible D match to TRBD1 (6 bases). The germline V gene encodes CDR1 MDHEN and CDR2 SYDVKM. The CDR3 totals 17 residues. V lost 1 base and J lost 1, with 14 bases in between. The CDR3 DNA reads as TGTGCCAGCAGTTTATATACAGGGTGGAAAAGCAATCAGCCCCAGCATTTT. Translation gives CASSLYTGWKSNQPQHF. The full variable domain, with the rest looked up from reference TRBV28 and TRBJ1-5, is DVKVTQSSRYLVKRTGEKVFLECVQDMDHENMFWYRQDPGLGLRLIYFSYDVKMKEKGDIPEGYSVSREKKERFSLILESASTNQTSMYLCASSLYTGWKSNQPQHFGDGTRLSIL.

The V gene is TRBV27, the J gene TRBJ2-7, with 13 nucleotides matching TRBD2. Trimming cost V 5 bases and J 6 bases; bases outside gene matches: 4. Germline assignment: CDR1 MNHEY and CDR2 SMNVEV (reference sequence). This CDR3 comprises 14 residues. CDR3 residues: CASSPGTSGIEQYF. The CDR3 DNA reads TGTGCCAGCAGTCCTGGGACTAGCGGGATCGAGCAGTACTTC.

The V and J genes are TRBV15 and TRBJ2-3; D tentatively fits TRBD1 or TRBD2 (5 bases each). CDR1 is LNHNV, CDR2 YYDKDF, per germline (reference sequence). This CDR3 is built from 14 residues. V lost 4 bases and J lost 6, with 14 bases in between. CDR3 bases: TGTGCCACCAGCACTCCGACCGGGACCGATACGCAGTATTTT. Encoded protein: CATSTPTGTDTQYF. Filled out from reference TRBV15 and TRBJ2-3, the complete variable domain reads DAMVIQNPRYQVTQFGKPVTLSCSQTLNHNVMYWYQQKSSQAPKLLFHYYDKDFNNEADTPDNFQSRRPNTSFCFLDIRSPGLGDTAMYLCATSTPTGTDTQYFGPGTRLTVL.

This sequence joins TRBV7-2 and TRBJ2-1, with D maybe TRBD2 (5 bases). Trimming pared 2 bases from V and 6 bases from J, leaving 23 bases between. From germline, CDR1 is SGHTA and CDR2 FQGNSA. The CDR3 has 18 residues. CDR3: CASSLIGDYGDPSNEQFF. The DNA for the CDR3 is TGTGCCAGCAGCTTAATCGGTGACTACGGCGACCCTAGCAATGAGCAGTTCTTC.

This chain links TRBV4-1 with TRBJ1-5; 9 nucleotides line up with TRBD1. CDR3 length: 14 residues. V trimming: 4 bases; J trimming: 4 bases; junction bases outside the gene matches: 2. Germline CDR1 and CDR2: MGHRA and YSYEKL. The CDR3 here is CASSPGTGNQPQHF. CDR3 sequence (DNA): TGCGCCAGCAGCCCCGGGACAGGGAATCAGCCCCAGCATTTT.

CDR3 nucleotides: TGTGCCAGCAGTGCCCCACAGATAACCTACGAGCAGTACTTC. It yields the protein CASSAPQITYEQYF. The chain has TRBV6-4 and TRBJ2-7; unclear D gene. The length of the CDR3 is 14 residues. CDR1 is MRHNA and CDR2 is SNTAGT in the germline V gene. V lost 4 bases and J 2 bases, leaving 12 bases between the germline ends.

The V gene is TRBV27, the J gene TRBJ1-2, with TRBD1 matching 8 bases. CDR3 size: 17 residues. Losses at the gene ends were 3 bases for V and 0 bases for J; bases not matched to a gene: 9. From germline, CDR1 is MNHEY and CDR2 SMNVEV (reference sequence). The CDR3: CASSFQPTGASNYGYTF. CDR3 DNA sequence: TGTGCCAGCAGTTTCCAGCCGACAGGGGCATCTAACTATGGCTACACCTTC.

J is TRBJ2-1 and V is TRBV29-1; D gene uncertain. Germline V gene lookup returns CDR1 SQVTM and CDR2 ANQGSEA. Trimming took off 0 bases at V and 0 bases at J, with 9 bases between the two ends. This CDR3 region has 15 residues. The CDR3 reads CSVEDQGVSYNEQFF. In DNA, the CDR3 is TGCAGCGTTGAAGATCAAGGCGTCTCCTACAATGAGCAGTTCTTC.

The J gene is TRBJ2-7, the V gene TRBV6-5, with D perhaps TRBD1 (5 bases). The CDR3 runs to 12 residues. V lost 4 bases to trimming and J lost 3 bases, with 7 bases between them. Germline V gene lookup returns CDR1 MNHEY and CDR2 SVGAGI. The CDR3 region has the DNA TGTGCCAGCAGTTCGCAGGGCTACGAGCAGTACTTC. Encoded protein: CASSSQGYEQYF.

CDR3 region: CASSGDEAFF. The CDR3, as DNA: TGTGCCAGCAGTGGAGATGAAGCTTTCTTT. The chain carries TRBV28 and TRBJ1-1; the D is unclear. The CDR3 is 10 amino acids. The V gene's germline CDR1 is MDHEN and CDR2 SYDVKM. V gave up 5 bases and J gave up 7 bases, with 5 bases separating them.

The chain couples TRBV5-1 to TRBJ2-2, with D possibly TRBD2 on 5 matching bases. The CDR3 spans 15 residues. Trimming took 1 base from V and 7 from J, leaving 14 bases between them. The germline V gene encodes CDR1 SGHRS and CDR2 YFSETQ. CDR3 sequence (DNA): TGCGCCAGCAGCTTGACTAGTAGGTCAGACGGGGAGCTGTTTTTT. Its protein is CASSLTSRSDGELFF.

The chain is built from TRBV7-3 and TRBJ2-2; 8 bases line up with TRBD1. J was trimmed by 5 bases and V by 7 bases; bases with no gene match: 9. The CDR3 loop spans 15 amino acids. CDR1 and CDR2 (germline): SGHTA, FQGTGA. The CDR3 DNA reads as TGTGCCAGCATGGGGTTCAGGGGGCGGACCGGGGAGCTGTTTTTT. Amino acid sequence: CASMGFRGRTGELFF.

The CDR3 sequence: CASSPRTGFSNQPQHF. The CDR3 region has the DNA TGTGCCAGCAGTCCCCGGACAGGCTTTAGCAATCAGCCCCAGCATTTT. The chain links TRBV27 to TRBJ1-5, with 7 nucleotides matching TRBD1. The CDR3 runs 16 residues. The germline V gene encodes CDR1 MNHEY and CDR2 SMNVEV (reference sequence). Germline trimming cut 5 bases from V and 0 bases from J; bases unmatched to any gene: 7.

V and J are TRBV6-5 and TRBJ1-2; tentative D call: TRBD1 (6 bases). V was trimmed by 6 bases and J by 7 bases, leaving 15 bases between them. The CDR3 is made up of 13 amino acids. Germline V gene sequence: CDR1 MNHEY, CDR2 SVGAGI. CDR3 region: CASSPQTGGGYTF. Written as DNA, the CDR3 is TGTGCCAGCAGCCCCCAGACAGGAGGTGGCTACACCTTC.

This clone occurred once. This sequence joins TRBV7-8 and TRBJ2-7; the match to TRBD1 covers 8 bases. J was trimmed by 2 bases and V by 5 bases; bases with no gene match: 11. The CDR3 has 16 residues. Germline-derived CDR1 and CDR2 are SGHVS and FQNEAQ. Here the CDR3 reads CASSPYTGTGAYEQYF. In nucleotides, the CDR3 is TGTGCCAGCAGCCCCTACACAGGGACAGGAGCCTACGAGCAGTACTTC.

This clone was seen only a few times. The V call is TRBV7-2, the J call TRBJ2-7; 8 positions match TRBD1. This CDR3 is built from 13 residues. The ends lost 9 bases at V and 4 bases at J; junction bases unmatched: 8. The V gene's germline CDR1 is SGHTA and CDR2 FQGNSA. Written as DNA, the CDR3 is TGTGCCAGACTGACAGGGGTGGAGTACGAGCAGTACTTC. Encoded protein: CARLTGVEYEQYF.